This TCR beta chain was sequenced in a study of T cell responses to AZD1222 COVID-19 vaccine. Study-wide results and caveats: A mostly white British donor set with more females was recruited, and clonal diversity was possibly underestimated. It was only after the peak T cell response that any repertoires were sampled.

As regards this clone: Its antigen is unknown.

The germline CDR1 and CDR2 sequences are SNHLY and FYNNEI. The ends were cut back, 7 bases at V and 9 bases at J, with 13 bases in the middle. CDR3 length equals 12 residues. Assay used: immunoSEQ multiplex PCR; TCRdb lists only in-frame clones, some missing. This sample has some 120,000 clones, with approximately 93% found just once. The V and J genes are TRBV2 and TRBJ2-1; D is unresolved. The source of this sequence is an adult in good health. The sample consisted of peripheral blood, taken on day 0 of AZD1222 vaccination. The DNA of the CDR3 is TGTGCCAGCAACTTCCCCCCGGGTGAGCAGTTCTTC. This codes for CASNFPPGEQFF.